Presented here are 32 T cell receptor beta chains from one specimen sequenced in a study of blood T cell repertoires in COVID-19. The assay was immunoSEQ multiplex PCR, and TCRdb's table has in-frame clones only and misses some. The sample comprises a few hundred thousand clones, roughly 90% of which are singletons, and about 1.8% rests with the top ten. Sequencing input: PBMCs or T cells enriched from blood (not recorded which). The source of these receptors is a young woman with acute COVID-19.

This clone has just one count. V is TRBV10-3 and J is TRBJ1-1, with D possibly matching TRBD1 (6 bases). The germline V gene has CDR1 ENHRY and CDR2 SYGVKD. V was cut by 7 bases and J by 2 bases, with 14 bases left in between. CDR3 length: 14 residues. The CDR3 region has the DNA TGTGCCATCACGAGTACAGGGCTAAACACTGAAGCTTTCTTT. Amino acid sequence: CAITSTGLNTEAFF.

The gene calls are TRBV14 and TRBJ1-1; the match to TRBD1 covers 10 bases. The CDR3 runs to 14 residues. Trimming took 4 bases from V and 5 from J; bases not matched to a gene: 4. CDR1 and CDR2 (germline): SGHDN, FVKESK. CDR3 in amino acids: CASSPGTGVTEAFF. CDR3 DNA sequence: TGTGCCAGCAGCCCGGGGACAGGGGTAACTGAAGCTTTCTTT.

The V gene is TRBV3-1 (or the pseudogene TRBV3-2), the J gene TRBJ2-7; perhaps TRBD1 as D (6 bases). CDR1 is LGHDT and CDR2 is YNNKEL in the germline V gene (reference sequence). The CDR3 extends over 13 amino acids. V shed 4 bases and J shed 4 bases, with 11 bases lying between them. In nucleotides, the CDR3 is TGTGCCAGCAGCCCCGGGACAACTTACGAGCAGTACTTC. This translates into CASSPGTTYEQYF.

J is TRBJ2-7 and V is TRBV11-2, with TRBD1 matching 8 bases. Germline lookup yields CDR1 SGHAT and CDR2 FQNNGV. This CDR3 is built from 18 residues. The trim removed 5 bases at V and 7 bases at J, leaving 22 bases unmatched. CDR3: CASSLNRWGQGALGEQYF. In DNA, the CDR3 is TGTGCCAGCAGCCTAAACAGGTGGGGGCAGGGGGCTTTGGGTGAGCAGTACTTC.

This chain uses TRBV21-1 with TRBJ2-1; the D call TRBD2 from the table was never checked on the DNA. TRBV21-1 is assigned pseudogene status. The CDR3 is 16 residues long. The CDR3 DNA reads as TGTGCCAGCAGCAAAAAGGGGGGTGGAGGTAGCGGGCTGAAGTTCTTC. Its translation is CASSKKGGGGSGLKFF.

CDR3 sequence reads: CASSQPAQGSSTDTQYF. CDR3 nucleotides: TGTGCCAGCAGTCAACCCGCGCAGGGCTCTAGCACAGATACGCAGTATTTT. The V gene is TRBV6-6, the J gene TRBJ2-3, with a tentative D call TRBD1 (5 bases). The CDR3 has 17 amino acids. Trimming removed 5 bases from V and 0 bases from J, with 18 bases in between. Germline CDR1 and CDR2: MNHNY and SVGAGI (reference sequence).

This chain connects TRBV7-2 to TRBJ1-5; a possible D gene is TRBD1 (5 bases). The CDR3 runs to 14 residues. Trimming pared 3 bases from V and 6 bases from J, leaving 12 bases between. Germline V gene lookup returns CDR1 SGHTA and CDR2 FQGNSA. The CDR3 sequence is CASSLGGGTQPQHF. In DNA form, the CDR3 reads TGTGCCAGCAGCTTGGGGGGGGGAACTCAGCCCCAGCATTTT.

The chain combines TRBV7-6 with TRBJ2-3, with 12 bases aligning to TRBD2. This CDR3 has 17 amino acids. The trim removed 8 bases at V and 3 bases at J, leaving 12 bases unmatched. CDR1 and CDR2 (germline): SGHVS, FNYEAQ. The CDR3 sequence: CASGGLAGIGGTDTQYF. Written as DNA, the CDR3 is TGTGCCAGCGGAGGACTAGCGGGAATCGGAGGTACAGATACGCAGTATTTT. Using reference TRBV7-6 and TRBJ2-3 for the parts outside the CDR3, the full variable domain is GAGVSQSPRYKVTKRGQDVALRCDPISGHVSLYWYRQALGQGPEFLTYFNYEAQQDKSGLPNDRFSAERPEGSISTLTIQRTEQRDSAMYRCASGGLAGIGGTDTQYFGPGTRLTVL.

The chain carries TRBV3-1 (or the pseudogene TRBV3-2) and TRBJ1-2; possible D gene TRBD1, 5 bases. The CDR3 is 13 residues long. V was pared by 9 bases and J by 4 bases, with 15 bases between. Germline V gene lookup returns CDR1 LGHDT and CDR2 YNNKEL (reference sequence). CDR3: CARNEQVLYGYTF. CDR3 in DNA: TGTGCCAGAAACGAACAGGTGCTCTATGGCTACACCTTC.

The chain uses TRBV6-5 and TRBJ2-7; 8 bases line up with TRBD1. The CDR3 sequence is 12 residues long. Germline CDR1 and CDR2: MNHEY and SVGAGI. CDR3 sequence (DNA): TGTGGCTGTGGGGACAGGACCTTTGAGCAGTACTTC. Amino acids: CGCGDRTFEQYF.

This clone was seen only once. The J gene is TRBJ2-7, the V gene TRBV12-3 or TRBV12-4; TRBD2 matches 10 bases. CDR3 size: 13 residues. J gave up 11 bases and V 6 bases, and 10 bases lay outside the gene matches. The CDR3 coding sequence is TGTGCCAGCAGGCCCCAGCGGGAGGGCTGGGAGTACTTC. Translation gives CASRPQREGWEYF.

The chain has TRBV27 and TRBJ1-2; D is undetermined. Trimming took 3 bases from V and 4 from J, leaving 15 bases between them. This CDR3 has 15 residues. The germline gives CDR1 MNHEY, CDR2 SMNVEV (reference sequence). In nucleotides, the CDR3 is TGTGCCAGCAGTTTCCTGCCTTCCTCAGGCTATGGCTACACCTTC. This translates into CASSFLPSSGYGYTF.

This sequence joins TRBV7-2 and TRBJ2-7, with TRBD1 as a possible D gene (6 bases). V dropped 5 bases and J dropped 5 bases, with 16 bases sitting between them. There are 14 residues in the CDR3. Germline CDR1 and CDR2: SGHTA and FQGNSA. The CDR3 nucleotides read TGTGCCAGCAGCCCAAAGACAGGTACCCACGAGCAGTACTTC. Protein sequence: CASSPKTGTHEQYF.

This clone was detected once. The chain is built from TRBV7-9 and TRBJ2-3, with 10 positions matching TRBD2. Germline CDR1 is SEHNR and CDR2 is FQNEAQ (reference sequence). The trim removed 1 base at V and 2 bases at J, leaving 9 bases unmatched. The CDR3 is 18 residues long. The chain's CDR3 is CASSLGLAGVPITDTQYF. The CDR3 DNA reads as TGTGCCAGCAGCTTAGGTCTAGCGGGAGTACCGATCACAGATACGCAGTATTTT.

The chain has TRBV12-3 or TRBV12-4 and TRBJ2-2, with D uncertain. Between the trimmed V and J ends, which lost 7 bases and 5 bases, there was a span of 11 bases. The CDR3 extends over 13 amino acids. CDR3 protein: CASTYRRTGELFF. As DNA, the CDR3 is TGTGCCAGCACTTACCGCAGGACCGGGGAGCTGTTTTTT.

The rearrangement links TRBV25-1 to TRBJ2-7, with D perhaps TRBD1 (6 bases). The V and J ends lost 6 bases and 3 bases respectively, with 15 bases between them. CDR1 and CDR2 (germline): MGHDK, SYGVNS. CDR3 length: 14 amino acids. CDR3 nucleotide sequence: TGTGCCAGCAGCTATACCGGGACATTCTACGAGCAGTACTTC. Encoded protein: CASSYTGTFYEQYF.

This chain connects TRBV5-4 to TRBJ2-5, with D possibly matching TRBD1 (6 bases). Between the trimmed V and J ends, which lost 1 base and 4 bases, there was a span of 11 bases. Looked up from germline, CDR1 is SGHNT and CDR2 is YYREEE (reference sequence). The CDR3 consists of 14 residues. Here the CDR3 DNA reads TGTGCCAGCAGCTTGTCAGGGGCGGGAGAGACCCAGTACTTC. The encoded protein is CASSLSGAGETQYF.

The V gene is TRBV19, the J gene TRBJ2-7; D might be TRBD2 (6 bases). The germline V gene encodes CDR1 LNHDA and CDR2 SQIVND (reference sequence). CDR3 size: 13 residues. V lost 4 bases and J lost 3, with 10 bases in between. The CDR3 is CASSRAGSYEQYF. The CDR3 DNA is TGTGCCAGTAGTAGGGCGGGAAGCTACGAGCAGTACTTC. The variable domain in full, completed from reference TRBV19 and TRBJ2-7, reads DGGITQSPKYLFRKEGQNVTLSCEQNLNHDAMYWYRQDPGQGLRLIYYSQIVNDFQKGDIAEGYSVSREKKESFPLTVTSAQKNPTAFYLCASSRAGSYEQYFGPGTRLTVT.

The chain uses TRBV19 and TRBJ2-2; tentative D call: TRBD1 (5 bases). Germline V gene lookup returns CDR1 LNHDA and CDR2 SQIVND (reference sequence). The CDR3 contains 14 residues. The V end lost 3 bases, the J end lost 5 bases, and 10 bases lay between the germline ends. The CDR3 sequence is CASSIVGLTGELFF. Written as DNA, the CDR3 is TGTGCCAGTAGTATTGTGGGGCTAACCGGGGAGCTGTTTTTT. The entire variable domain, with the rest obtained from reference TRBV19 and TRBJ2-2, is as follows: DGGITQSPKYLFRKEGQNVTLSCEQNLNHDAMYWYRQDPGQGLRLIYYSQIVNDFQKGDIAEGYSVSREKKESFPLTVTSAQKNPTAFYLCASSIVGLTGELFFGEGSRLTVL.

The gene calls are TRBV7-2 and TRBJ1-2, with 7 nucleotides matching TRBD1. CDR1 and CDR2 (germline): SGHTA, FQGNSA. Trimming cost V 2 bases and J 7 bases; bases outside gene matches: 22. The CDR3 runs 19 residues. The CDR3 loop reads CASSLMSTPGSLKGAGYTF. The CDR3 coding sequence is TGTGCCAGCAGCTTAATGTCGACGCCGGGGTCCCTTAAGGGGGCTGGCTACACCTTC.

The chain combines TRBV7-2 with TRBJ2-7; possible D gene TRBD2, 6 bases. CDR3 length: 14 residues. Germline lookup yields CDR1 SGHTA and CDR2 FQGNSA. The germline V and J ends were trimmed by 5 bases and 2 bases, with 13 bases remaining between them. CDR3 amino acids: CASSPAAGPYEQYF. The DNA for the CDR3 is TGTGCCAGCAGCCCGGCGGCGGGACCCTACGAGCAGTACTTC.

The genes are TRBV4-1 and TRBJ1-6, with 7 bases fitting TRBD1. Germline V gives CDR1 MGHRA, CDR2 YSYEKL. V dropped 0 bases and J dropped 6; count of bases not matched to a gene: 8. The CDR3 consists of 17 residues. CDR3 nucleotides: TGCGCCAGCAGCCAAGAAGGAACCGGGACAGTTAATTCACCCCTCCACTTT. This sequence encodes CASSQEGTGTVNSPLHF.

This clone appeared a single time. The chain is built from TRBV7-2 and TRBJ2-7; TRBD1 matches at 9 bases. The CDR3 spans 14 residues. Germline V gene lookup returns CDR1 SGHTA and CDR2 FQGNSA. V trimming: 3 bases; J trimming: 0 bases; junction bases outside the gene matches: 0. In nucleotides, the CDR3 is TGTGCCAGCAGCTTGACAGGGGGCTCCTACGAGCAGTACTTC. Its protein product is CASSLTGGSYEQYF.

The chain uses TRBV27 and TRBJ2-7; D perhaps matches TRBD2 (5 bases). CDR1 is MNHEY, CDR2 SMNVEV, per germline (reference sequence). There are 18 residues in the CDR3. Trimming shortened V by 3 bases and J by 5 bases, and 26 bases separated the two germline ends. For the CDR3, the DNA is TGTGCCAGCAGTTTCTACTTCATCGAGGGCGGAAGGCCTCACGAGCAGTACTTC. Amino acid sequence: CASSFYFIEGGRPHEQYF.

This clone was counted only a few times. The V call is TRBV19, the J call TRBJ2-7; 11 positions match TRBD1. J was trimmed by 4 bases and V by 4 bases; bases with no gene match: 9. Germline CDR1 LNHDA, CDR2 SQIVND (reference sequence). CDR3 length equals 16 residues. The CDR3 loop reads CASSKWTGGGYYEQYF. The CDR3 bases are TGTGCCAGTAGTAAATGGACAGGGGGCGGCTATTACGAGCAGTACTTC.

Written as DNA, the CDR3 is TGTGCCAGCAGCGCCGGACAGGGTGCGACCACTGAAGCTTTCTTT. Its protein product is CASSAGQGATTEAFF. The chain combines TRBV7-9 with TRBJ1-1, with 8 bases fitting TRBD1. The CDR3 has 15 residues. The germline gives CDR1 SEHNR, CDR2 FQNEAQ (reference sequence). V lost 5 bases and J lost 4; bases outside the gene matches: 9.

The count of this clone is one. This sequence joins TRBV6-4 and TRBJ2-7; TRBD1 might be the D (5 bases). Germline CDR1 is MRHNA and CDR2 is SNTAGT. The V and J ends lost 5 bases and 4 bases respectively, with 15 bases between them. The CDR3 runs 14 residues. The CDR3 here is CASSKGQTDYEQYF. DNA for the CDR3: TGTGCCAGCAGTAAAGGACAAACCGATTACGAGCAGTACTTC.

The CDR3 DNA follows: TGTGCCAGCAGTTTAACCCCTTCAGGGGGGAGGGAAAAACTGTTTTTT. Protein product: CASSLTPSGGREKLFF. This sequence joins TRBV27 and TRBJ1-4; 7 nucleotides line up with TRBD1. There are 16 residues in the CDR3. CDR1 is MNHEY and CDR2 is SMNVEV in the germline V gene (reference sequence). After removal of 2 bases from V and 8 bases from J, the junction contained 11 bases not matched to a gene.

This rearrangement joins TRBV18 to TRBJ2-1, with D maybe TRBD2 (6 bases). CDR3 length: 21 amino acids. With 0 bases removed from V and 2 bases from J, the gap between germline ends came to 26 bases. The germline V gene has CDR1 KGHSH and CDR2 LQKENI. Written as DNA, the CDR3 is TGTGCCAGCTCACCACCTTCGAGCAGTGACTCGGGGGAGCAGCCCTACAATGAGCAGTTCTTC. Encoded protein: CASSPPSSSDSGEQPYNEQFF.

The chain is built from TRBV10-1 and TRBJ2-7; the match to TRBD2 covers 8 bases. This CDR3 contains 15 residues. The germline V gene encodes CDR1 WNHNN and CDR2 SYGVQD (reference sequence). The trim removed 0 bases at V and 2 bases at J, leaving 3 bases unmatched. The CDR3 DNA is TGCGCCAGCAGTGAGTCTGGGGGACTAGCCTACGAGCAGTACTTC. It codes for CASSESGGLAYEQYF.

The chain combines TRBV20-1 with TRBJ2-4; a possible D gene is TRBD2 (6 bases). This CDR3 spans 11 amino acids. Germline values: CDR1 DFQATT, CDR2 SNEGSKA (reference sequence). V shed 5 bases and J shed 7 bases, with 9 bases lying between them. Here the CDR3 DNA reads TGCAGTGCTCTCCGGGGGAACATTCAGTACTTC. It translates to CSALRGNIQYF.

V and J are TRBV21-1 and TRBJ1-6; the table assigns TRBD1, which was not confirmed against the DNA. TRBV21-1 is a documented pseudogene. This CDR3 contains 16 residues. The CDR3 region has the DNA TGTGCCAGCAGCAATCGGTACCAGGGGCCCGGTTCACCCCTCCACTTT. Protein product: CASSNRYQGPGSPLHF.